The sequence of this T cell receptor (beta chain) was determined in a study of T-cell reconstitution after alpha-beta-depleted transplantation in children. This CDR3 region has 12 residues. The V and J ends lost 6 bases and 14 bases respectively, with 18 bases between them. Germline V gives CDR1 MNHEY, CDR2 SVGAGI. In its sample, this clonotype was seen once. Its matching antigen is unknown. Study conclusions and caveats: The main origin of T-cell counts and diversity one year after transplant was newly produced T cells. Expanded graft clones, several hundred of them, were reportedly the source of alpha-beta T cells about two months after transplant. Surviving thymic progenitors and recipient T cells were the source of high TCRbeta diversity at day 60 in some patients.

The TCRbeta library was prepared with unique molecular identifiers. TCRdb processed the PCR reads anew with MiXCR; each CDR3 protein has one entry. The top ten hold around 4.8% of the sample, which has about 250,000 distinct CDR3 sequences, roughly 25% seen once. The V call is TRBV6-5, the J call TRBJ2-3, with D maybe TRBD1 (5 bases). This sequence originates from a female patient aged 2-15 years who had a stem cell transplant for congenital amegakaryocytic thrombocytopenia, so the T cells may come from the graft donor. The material was PBMCs, mostly from graft donor cells, obtained 360 days after TCRalphabeta/CD19-depleted stem cell transplant. The CDR3 protein is CASRSQALSGYF. Written as DNA, the CDR3 is TGTGCCAGCAGATCACAGGCTTTGAGTGGGTATTTT.